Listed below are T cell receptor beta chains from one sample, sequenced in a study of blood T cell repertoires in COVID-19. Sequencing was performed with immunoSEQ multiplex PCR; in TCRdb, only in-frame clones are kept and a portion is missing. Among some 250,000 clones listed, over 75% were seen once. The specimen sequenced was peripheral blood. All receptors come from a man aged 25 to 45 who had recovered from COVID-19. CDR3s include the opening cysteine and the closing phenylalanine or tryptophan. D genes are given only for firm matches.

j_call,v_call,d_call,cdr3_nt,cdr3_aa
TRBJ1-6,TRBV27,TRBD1,TGTGCCAGCAGTTCACAGGGGAGCTCCTATAATTCACCCCTCCACTTT,CASSSQGSSYNSPLHF
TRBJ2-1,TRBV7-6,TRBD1,TGTGCCAGCAGCTACAGGGGGAATGAGCAGTTCTTC,CASSYRGNEQFF
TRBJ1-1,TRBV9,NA,TGTGCCAGCAGCGTCTCTACGTTGAACACTGAAGCTTTCTTT,CASSVSTLNTEAFF
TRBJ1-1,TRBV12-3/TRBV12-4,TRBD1,TGTGCCAGCTTACAGGGGGGCACTGAAGCTTTCTTT,CASLQGGTEAFF
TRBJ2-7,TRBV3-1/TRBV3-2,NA,TGTGCCAGCAGCCAACACCCGGGCCGAAATCCGGGGGAGCAGTACTTC,CASSQHPGRNPGEQYF
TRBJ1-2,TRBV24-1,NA,TGTGCCACCAGTGATTTACCCGGGGGAAGACCACGCTCGGGCTACACCTTC,CATSDLPGGRPRSGYTF
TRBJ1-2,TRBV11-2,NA,TGTGCCAGCAGGGCCTTGTCCCAGACTTATGGCTACACCTTC,CASRALSQTYGYTF
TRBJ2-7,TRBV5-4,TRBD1,TGTGCCAGCAGCTTGGCCGGGACAGGGACCTACGAGCAGTACTTC,CASSLAGTGTYEQYF
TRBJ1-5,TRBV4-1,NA,TGCGCCAGCAGCCAAGGAGCTTGGGGAGGGGGCAATCAGCCCCAGCATTTT,CASSQGAWGGGNQPQHF
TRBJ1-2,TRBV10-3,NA,TGTGCCATCAGGGCTGAACAGGGTTTGGCGGGCTACACCTTC,CAIRAEQGLAGYTF
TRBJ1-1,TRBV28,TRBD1,TGTGCCAGCACCCGAGGGGGCCTCACGATCACTGAAGCTTTCTTT,CASTRGGLTITEAFF
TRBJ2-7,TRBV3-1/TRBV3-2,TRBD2,TGTGCCAGCAGCCGCGCGGGAGCGGGTGCCTACGAGCAGTACTTC,CASSRAGAGAYEQYF
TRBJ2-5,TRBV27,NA,TGTGCCAGCACCAGCAATCCGGGAGAGACCCAGTACTTC,CASTSNPGETQYF
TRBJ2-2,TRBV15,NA,TGTGCCACCAGCAGAGATTCGGGAGCCGCGGGGGAGCTGTTTTTT,CATSRDSGAAGELFF
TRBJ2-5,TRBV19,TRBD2,TGTGCCAGTCGGCGGGGGGGCGAAGAGACCCAGTACTTC,CASRRGGEETQYF
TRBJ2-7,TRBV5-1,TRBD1,TGCGCCAGCAGCCCTGGGACAGGAGCGTACGAGCAGTACTTC,CASSPGTGAYEQYF
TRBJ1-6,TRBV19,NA,TGTGCCAGTAGCATGGACAGCGGTTATTCACCCCTCCACTTT,CASSMDSGYSPLHF
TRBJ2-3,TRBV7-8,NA,TGTGCCAGCAGCCTGCCGGGGGAATTCACAGATACGCAGTATTTT,CASSLPGEFTDTQYF